This T cell receptor (beta chain) was identified in a study of Ad26.COV2.S vaccination and SARS-CoV-2 variants. Across the whole study: The Ad26.COV2.S arm of the COV1001 trial was where the donor was placed. Doses of Ad26.COV2.S were injected into muscle once or twice, 56 days apart.

In the case of this clone: Its antigen is undetermined.

The CDR3 loop spans 14 amino acids. The V end lost 4 bases, the J end lost 3 bases, and 12 bases lay between the germline ends. CDR1 and CDR2 from the germline V gene are SGHTA and FQGNSA. Treatment: 15 to 20 received Ad26.COV2.S at low or high dose, single or two shots; 5 received placebo; per-sample allocation not given. Samples analyzed were those drawn on day 63 after the first vaccine or placebo injection. The study used a vaccine consisting of an Ad26 vector that expressed Wuhan-strain SARS-CoV-2 spike. Clones were read by immunoSEQ multiplex PCR, and TCRdb kept only the in-frame ones, dropping some. Among 440,000 or so clones, approximately 92% were seen once, and the ten largest hold approximately 1.6%. Study-wide results and limits: Participants given vaccine showed non-spike TCR breadth similar to that of placebo recipients.

This specimen consisted of peripheral blood, obtained in a trial of Ad26.COV2.S vaccine versus placebo. The TCR comes from a person between 18 and 59 years old who received the Ad26.COV2.S COVID-19 vaccine or a placebo. The chain uses TRBV7-2 and TRBJ2-5; D gene ambiguous. Here the CDR3 DNA reads TGTGCCAGCAGCTCCGGTGAGGAGAAAGAGACCCAGTACTTC. Translating it yields CASSSGEEKETQYF. The entire variable domain, with the rest obtained from reference TRBV7-2 and TRBJ2-5, is as follows: GAGVSQSPSNKVTEKGKDVELRCDPISGHTALYWYRQSLGQGLEFLIYFQGNSAPDKSGLPSDRFSAERTGGSVSTLTIQRTQQEDSAVYLCASSSGEEKETQYFGPGTRLLVL.